This TCR beta chain stems from a study of blood T cell repertoires in COVID-19. About the research overall: T cells, B-cell-depleted T cells, or PBMCs provided the cDNA or gDNA that served as material.

Those enrolled, adults aged about 18 to 89 years, came from 25 or so US areas. The V and J ends lost 1 base and 7 bases, in that order; junction bases with no gene match: 11. The CDR3 runs 17 residues. The germline gives CDR1 LGHNA, CDR2 YNFKEQ. Authors' data handling: Amplifying reference gene primers gave estimates of nucleated cell counts. Assay: immunoSEQ multiplex PCR; the TCRdb copy retains only in-frame clones and omits some. V and J calls and clone size are given by that table; D and trimming were obtained from the DNA. The data contain roughly 220,000 clones, about 91% of them singletons. The gene calls are TRBV4-2 and TRBJ2-1, with 9 bases that match TRBD2. The sample taken for sequencing was PBMCs or T cells enriched from blood (not recorded which). The TCR sequence derives from a woman in her 50s with acute COVID-19. CDR3 region: CASSQAFRREGRNEQFF. The CDR3 bases are TGTGCCAGCAGCCAAGCTTTTAGGCGGGAGGGCCGGAATGAGCAGTTCTTC.